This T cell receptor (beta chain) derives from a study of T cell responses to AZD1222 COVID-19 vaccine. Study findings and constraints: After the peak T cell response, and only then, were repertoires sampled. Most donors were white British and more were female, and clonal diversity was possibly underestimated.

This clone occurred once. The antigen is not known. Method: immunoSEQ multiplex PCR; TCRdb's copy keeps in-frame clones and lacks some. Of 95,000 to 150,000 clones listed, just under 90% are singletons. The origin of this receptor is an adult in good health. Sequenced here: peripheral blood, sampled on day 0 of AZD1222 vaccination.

This chain's CDR3 is CASRPGQGGQPQHF. CDR3 in DNA: TGTGCCAGCAGGCCGGGACAGGGTGGTCAGCCCCAGCATTTT. V is TRBV6-5 and J is TRBJ1-5; 9 nucleotides agree with TRBD1. This CDR3 contains 14 residues. Germline V gives CDR1 MNHEY, CDR2 SVGAGI. V shed 6 bases and J 6 bases; nucleotides not matched to a gene: 6.